One T cell receptor (beta chain) is described in this entry. The antigen is not known. The validation cohort, a group of more than 95 subjects, included the donors and was separate from the roughly 670-subject first cohort. V was clipped by 0 bases and J by 5 bases; unmatched bases: 5. The CDR3 runs 15 residues. Germline V gene data show CDR1 as SQVTM and CDR2 as ANQGSEA. Produced via immunoSEQ multiplex PCR; TCRdb's table is partial and in-frame only. The table has approximately 270,000 clones, about 90% seen once; the top ten hold 12%. These data come from a study of cytomegalovirus exposure and HLA in healthy donors. Study outcomes and limitations: There were approximately 150 TCR beta chains listed as cytomegalovirus-associated.

J is TRBJ2-1 and V is TRBV29-1; TRBD2 matches 9 bases. This receptor was identified in a man between 18 and 35 years old in good health and CMV-seropositive. The source material was PBMCs. The DNA for the CDR3 is TGCAGCGTTGAAGACTGGTCTAGCGGGGACAATGAGCAGTTCTTC. Its translation: CSVEDWSSGDNEQFF.